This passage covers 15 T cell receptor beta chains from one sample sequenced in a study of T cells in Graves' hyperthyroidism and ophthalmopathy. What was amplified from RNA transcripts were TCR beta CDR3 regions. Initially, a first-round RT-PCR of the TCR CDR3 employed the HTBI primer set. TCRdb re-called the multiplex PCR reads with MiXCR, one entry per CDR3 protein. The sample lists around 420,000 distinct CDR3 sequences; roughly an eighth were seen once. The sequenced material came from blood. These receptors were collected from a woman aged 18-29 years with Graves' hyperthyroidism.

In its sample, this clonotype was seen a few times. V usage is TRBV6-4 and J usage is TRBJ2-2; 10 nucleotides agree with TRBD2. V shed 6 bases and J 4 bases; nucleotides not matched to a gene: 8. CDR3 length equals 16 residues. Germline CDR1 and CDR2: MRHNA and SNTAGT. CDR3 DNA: TGTGCCAGCAGAACTACCGGGACTAGCGTCACCGGGGAGCTGTTTTTT. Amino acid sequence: CASRTTGTSVTGELFF.

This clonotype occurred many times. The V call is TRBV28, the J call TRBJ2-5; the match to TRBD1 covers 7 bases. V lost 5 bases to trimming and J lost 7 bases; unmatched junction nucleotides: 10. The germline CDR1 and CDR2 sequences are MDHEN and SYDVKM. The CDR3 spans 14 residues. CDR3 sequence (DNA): TGTGCCAGCAGTCACCGACAGGGTCTGGGGACCCAGTACTTC. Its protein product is CASSHRQGLGTQYF.

The CDR3 coding sequence is TGTGCCAGCAGCGCCCTAGCGGGAGGGCCCTACAATGAGCAGTTCTTC. Amino acid sequence: CASSALAGGPYNEQFF. The chain combines TRBV9 with TRBJ2-1; 12 bases are shared with TRBD2. There are 16 residues in the CDR3. The J segment lost 2 bases and the V segment lost 3 bases, leaving 3 bases of the junction unmatched. Germline CDR1 reads SGDLS; CDR2 reads YYNGEE. The complete variable domain, with remaining parts taken from reference TRBV9 and TRBJ2-1, reads DSGVTQTPKHLITATGQRVTLRCSPRSGDLSVYWYQQSLDQGLQFLIQYYNGEERAKGNILERFSAQQFPDLHSELNLSSLELGDSALYFCASSALAGGPYNEQFFGPGTRLTVL.

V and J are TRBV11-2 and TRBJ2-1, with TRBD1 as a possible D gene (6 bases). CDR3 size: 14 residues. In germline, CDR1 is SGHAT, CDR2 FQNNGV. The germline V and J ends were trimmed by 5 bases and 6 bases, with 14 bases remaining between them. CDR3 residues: CASSELQGSNEQFF. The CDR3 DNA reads TGTGCCAGCAGCGAACTACAGGGATCCAATGAGCAGTTCTTC.

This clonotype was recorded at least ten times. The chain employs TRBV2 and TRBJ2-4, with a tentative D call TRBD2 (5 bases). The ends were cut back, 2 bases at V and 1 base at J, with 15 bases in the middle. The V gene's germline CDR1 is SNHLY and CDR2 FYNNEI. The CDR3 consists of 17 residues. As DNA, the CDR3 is TGTGCCAGCAGTGAATCGGCGGGTACCTCGGCCAAAAACATTCAGTACTTC. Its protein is CASSESAGTSAKNIQYF.

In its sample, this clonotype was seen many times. The chain's CDR3 is CASRRLAELPGETQYF. The CDR3 region has the DNA TGTGCCAGCCGTCGATTGGCCGAGCTCCCGGGAGAGACCCAGTACTTC. The V gene is TRBV28, the J gene TRBJ2-5; D gene ambiguous. The CDR3 runs to 16 residues. V lost 8 bases and J 4 bases, leaving 23 bases between the germline ends. CDR1 and CDR2 (germline): MDHEN, SYDVKM.

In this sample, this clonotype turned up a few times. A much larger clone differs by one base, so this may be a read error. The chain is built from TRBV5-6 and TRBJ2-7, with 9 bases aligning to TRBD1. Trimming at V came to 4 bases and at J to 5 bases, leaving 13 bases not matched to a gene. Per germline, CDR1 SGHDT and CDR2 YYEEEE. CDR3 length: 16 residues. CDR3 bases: TGTGCCAGCAGCCTAAGGCCGGGACAGGGCACCCACGAGCAGTACTTC. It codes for CASSLRPGQGTHEQYF.

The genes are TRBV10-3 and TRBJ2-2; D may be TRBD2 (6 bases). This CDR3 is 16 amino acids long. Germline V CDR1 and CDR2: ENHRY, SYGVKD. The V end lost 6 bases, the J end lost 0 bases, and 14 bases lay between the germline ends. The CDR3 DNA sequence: TGTGCCATCAGCCCCTTAGCGGCTACGAACACCGGGGAGCTGTTTTTT. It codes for CAISPLAATNTGELFF.

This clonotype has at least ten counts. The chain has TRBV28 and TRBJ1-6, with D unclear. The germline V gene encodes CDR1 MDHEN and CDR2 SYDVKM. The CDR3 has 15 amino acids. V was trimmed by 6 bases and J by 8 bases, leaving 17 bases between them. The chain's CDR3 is CASSERLLRDSPLHF. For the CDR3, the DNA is TGTGCCAGCAGCGAAAGACTGTTGAGGGATTCACCCCTCCACTTT.

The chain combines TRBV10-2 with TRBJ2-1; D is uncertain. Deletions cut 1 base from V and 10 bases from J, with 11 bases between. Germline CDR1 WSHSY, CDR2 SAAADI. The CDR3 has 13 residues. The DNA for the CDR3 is TGCGCCAGCAGTGAGTTTGTTGGGTCGGAGCAGTTCTTC. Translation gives CASSEFVGSEQFF.

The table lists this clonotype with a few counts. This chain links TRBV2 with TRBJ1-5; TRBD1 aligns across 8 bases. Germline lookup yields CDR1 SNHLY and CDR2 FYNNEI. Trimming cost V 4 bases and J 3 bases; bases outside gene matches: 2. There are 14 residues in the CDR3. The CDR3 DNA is TGTGCCAGCAGTGGTCAGGGGGCCAATCAGCCCCAGCATTTT. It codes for CASSGQGANQPQHF.

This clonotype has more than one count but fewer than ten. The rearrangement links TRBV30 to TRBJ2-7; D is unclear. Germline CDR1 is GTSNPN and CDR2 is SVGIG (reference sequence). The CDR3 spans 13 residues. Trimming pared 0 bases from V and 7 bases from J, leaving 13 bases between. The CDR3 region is CAWSVHGNPEQYF. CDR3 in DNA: TGTGCCTGGAGTGTACATGGTAATCCTGAGCAGTACTTC.

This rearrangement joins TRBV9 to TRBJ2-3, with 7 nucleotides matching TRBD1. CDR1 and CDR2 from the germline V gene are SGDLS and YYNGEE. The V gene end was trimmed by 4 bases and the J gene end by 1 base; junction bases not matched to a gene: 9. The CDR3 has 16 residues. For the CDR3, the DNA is TGTGCCAGCAGCACCGGACAGGCGCCGCGCACAGATACGCAGTATTTT. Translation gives CASSTGQAPRTDTQYF.

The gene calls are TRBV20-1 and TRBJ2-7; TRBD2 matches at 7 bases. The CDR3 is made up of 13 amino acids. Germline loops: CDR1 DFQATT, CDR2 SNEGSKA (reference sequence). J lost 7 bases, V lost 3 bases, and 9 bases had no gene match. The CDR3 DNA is TGCAGTGCTAGGGACCAGGGAGCGGGGGAGCAGTACTTC. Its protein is CSARDQGAGEQYF.

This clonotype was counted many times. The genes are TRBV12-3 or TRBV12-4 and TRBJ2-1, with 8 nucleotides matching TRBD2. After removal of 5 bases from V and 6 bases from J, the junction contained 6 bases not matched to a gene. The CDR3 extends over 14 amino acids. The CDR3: CASSPLAGGNEQFF. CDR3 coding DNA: TGTGCCAGCAGTCCGTTGGCGGGAGGCAATGAGCAGTTCTTC.